The TCR beta chain under discussion was sequenced for a study of tumor-infiltrating lymphocytes in primary liver carcinoma. Study details: Men as well as women, aged 30 to 69 years, made up the patients. Samples gave roughly 3.5 to 7.5 million productive TCRbeta reads, similar across tissue types. General study results and limits: Lesser overlap characterized tumor-adjacent and tumor-blood pairs relative to tumor region pairs.

This CDR3 contains 15 residues. With 6 bases removed from V and 3 bases from J, the gap between germline ends came to 15 bases. RNA was extracted from whole blood without cell sorting, alongside germline DNA. Roughly 4.4 milliliters of peripheral blood were gathered ahead of the operation. Concerning this clonotype: Its antigen is not known. A much larger clone lies a single base off, so this may be a read error.

Total RNA (approximately 500 ng) served as template for TCR beta cDNA synthesis primed by a constant-region primer. Three nested multiplex PCR rounds of slightly modified ARM-PCR generated TCR beta libraries. Two initial PCR rounds of approximately 10 cycles each paired TRBV1-TRBV30 forward primers with a C-beta reverse primer. TCRdb called the multiplex PCR reads again in MiXCR, with one record for every CDR3 protein. Altogether just over 300,000 distinct CDR3 sequences are present, roughly three fifths being singletons, with the ten largest covering about 17%. This receptor was obtained from a woman in her 30s with primary liver carcinoma and hepatitis B virus infection. The sequencing input was peripheral blood. The rearrangement links TRBV12-3 or TRBV12-4 to TRBJ1-5; D uncertain. CDR3 in DNA: TGTGCCAGCAGCCGCGGACGACTATCCAATCAGCCCCAGCATTTT. It encodes CASSRGRLSNQPQHF.